These T cell receptor beta chains were read from a single sample in a study of CD8+ T cells in alopecia areata. Profiled with immunoSEQ multiplex PCR; TCRdb holds only in-frame clones, not every one. The sample lists about 180,000 clones, 67% seen once, with about an eighth in the top ten. The sample was CD8+ T cells sorted from blood, taken at week 0. These receptors all stem from a human donor with alopecia areata. Both conserved end residues are part of each CDR3. A D gene is named only where the DNA matches it firmly. Where a row states a size, it is once, few, many or the class of an expanded clone; other rows omit it.

>TRBJ1-2|NA|NA|TRBV19|12
CASSQRNYGYTF
TGTGCCAGTAGTCAGAGAAACTATGGCTACACCTTC
>TRBJ2-3|TRBD2|NA|TRBV27|15
CASGRGAGGSDTQYF
TGTGCCAGCGGCCGGGGGGCGGGGGGTTCAGATACGCAGTATTTT
>TRBJ2-1|TRBD2|NA|TRBV30|15
CAWADTGTTNNEQFF
TGTGCCTGGGCCGACACCGGGACTACAAACAATGAGCAGTTCTTC
>TRBJ1-2|NA|NA|TRBV7-2|13
CASRSWGDYGYTF
TGTGCCAGCAGGTCCTGGGGGGACTATGGCTACACCTTC
>TRBJ2-7|TRBD1|NA|TRBV14|13
CASSQTGGPLQYF
TGTGCCAGCAGCCAAACAGGGGGCCCCCTGCAGTACTTC
>TRBJ1-2|NA|NA|TRBV9|15
CASSGLLPWGYGYTF
TGTGCCAGCAGCGGACTACTCCCTTGGGGCTATGGCTACACCTTC
>TRBJ1-5|NA|once|TRBV6-5|13
CASSYSDNQPQHF
TGTGCCAGCAGTTACTCGGACAATCAGCCCCAGCATTTT
>TRBJ2-7|NA|few|TRBV5-1|13
CASSYGRTYEQYF
TGCGCCAGCAGCTACGGACGGACCTACGAGCAGTACTTC
>TRBJ1-5|NA|few|TRBV6-5|12
CASNPPGQPQHF
TGTGCCAGCAACCCTCCGGGGCAGCCCCAGCATTTT
>TRBJ2-7|NA|NA|TRBV5-6|12
CASSLRRYEQYF
TGTGCCAGCAGCTTGCGTCGCTACGAGCAGTACTTC
>TRBJ2-5|NA|NA|TRBV2|15
CASSEALGLRETQYF
TGTGCCAGCAGTGAAGCGTTGGGGTTGAGGGAGACCCAGTACTTC
>TRBJ2-1|NA|NA|TRBV18|12
CASSPDHNEQFF
TGTGCCAGCTCACCCGACCACAATGAGCAGTTCTTC
>TRBJ1-5|TRBD1|NA|TRBV7-9|15
CASSFGGGSNQPQHF
TGTGCCAGCAGCTTTGGAGGGGGCTCCAATCAGCCCCAGCATTTT
>TRBJ2-7|TRBD1|NA|TRBV5-1|13
CASSSGQGYEQYF
TGCGCCAGCAGCTCGGGACAGGGGTACGAGCAGTACTTC
>TRBJ2-1|NA|once|TRBV27|14
CASSPGGVYNEQFF
TGTGCCAGCAGTCCCGGGGGAGTATACAATGAGCAGTTCTTC
>TRBJ2-7|NA|NA|TRBV13|12
CASSRADYEQYF
TGTGCCAGCAGTAGGGCGGACTACGAGCAGTACTTC